This entry describes one T cell receptor beta chain. Its antigen remains unknown. The data were taken from a study of OX40 agonist ivuxolimab in advanced cancers. Sequencing was performed with immunoSEQ multiplex PCR; in TCRdb, only in-frame clones are kept and a portion is missing. The data contain about 38,000 clones, around four fifths of them singletons. Overall study results and limits: Among the least clonally expanded were partial responders at 0.1-3.0 mg/kg. CD4+ and CD8+ blood T cells expanded clonally by week 6 at 0.1 to 3.0 mg/kg. The authors did not determine the antigen specificity of the expanded peripheral T cells.

Baseline was the first blood sampling point, followed by cycle 4 day 1 and cycle 7 day 1. The germline gives CDR1 SGHTA, CDR2 FQGNSA. CDR3 length: 15 residues. V dropped 5 bases and J dropped 3; count of bases not matched to a gene: 9. Sequencing was performed on CD4+ or CD8+ T cells sorted from blood, taken in a trial of the OX40 agonist ivuxolimab. This chain connects TRBV7-2 to TRBJ2-7; 8 positions agree with TRBD1. This clonotype was sampled from an adult with an advanced solid tumor such as melanoma, head and neck, liver or kidney cancer. The CDR3 is CASSARDRMFYEQYF. The CDR3, as DNA: TGTGCCAGCAGCGCCCGGGACAGGATGTTCTACGAGCAGTACTTC.